This paragraph covers one T cell receptor beta chain sequence. The data derive from a study of cytomegalovirus exposure and HLA in healthy donors. Between the trimmed V and J ends, which lost 4 bases and 0 bases, there was a span of 9 bases. This CDR3 comprises 15 residues. The germline CDR1 and CDR2 sequences are MNHEY and SMNVEV (reference sequence). PCR used 60 Vbeta primers and 13 Jbeta primers. Generated by immunoSEQ multiplex PCR, the TCRdb table keeps only in-frame clones and is missing some. The sample yields more than 85,000 clones, less than 90% seen once. This sequence was found in a man in his forties in good health and CMV-seronegative. The V and J genes are TRBV27 and TRBJ1-4; possibly TRBD1 for D (5 bases). The material sequenced was PBMCs. As DNA, the CDR3 is TGTGCCAGCAGTTCCAGGGTTGCAACTAATGAAAAACTGTTTTTT. It yields the protein CASSSRVATNEKLFF.